The 10 T cell receptor beta chains below come from one sample, sequenced in a study of blood T cell repertoires in COVID-19. Here immunoSEQ multiplex PCR was the method, and the copy in TCRdb shows in-frame clones only, minus some. The data contain around 280,000 clones, approximately 91% of them singletons. Sequencing was done on a sample of PBMCs or T cells enriched from blood (not recorded which). The receptors here all came from a woman in her forties who had recovered from COVID-19.

The gene calls are TRBV4-1 and TRBJ1-1; possibly TRBD1 for D (5 bases). This CDR3 region has 17 residues. The germline V and J ends were trimmed by 4 bases and 4 bases, with 22 bases remaining between them. Germline V gene sequence: CDR1 MGHRA, CDR2 YSYEKL. CDR3 coding DNA: TGCGCCAGCAGCCCACTCGTCTGGGACTTCCGACTCACTGAAGCTTTCTTT. This sequence encodes CASSPLVWDFRLTEAFF.

The rearrangement uses TRBV6-2 or TRBV6-3 and TRBJ2-7; tentatively, D is TRBD1 (5 bases). The CDR3 sequence is 12 residues long. Germline V gene sequence: CDR1 MNHEY, CDR2 SVGEGT. V lost 5 bases, J lost 3 bases, and 8 bases lay in between. CDR3 protein: CASSAQVYEQYF. The CDR3 DNA reads as TGTGCCAGCAGTGCACAGGTCTACGAGCAGTACTTC.

V gene TRBV6-5 combines with J gene TRBJ1-2, with 8 bases fitting TRBD1. In germline, CDR1 is MNHEY, CDR2 SVGAGI. With 6 bases clipped from V and 5 bases from J, the junction kept 11 bases outside the gene matches. This CDR3 has 15 amino acids. The CDR3 reads CASRETGTGLYGYTF. In DNA form, the CDR3 reads TGTGCCAGCAGAGAGACCGGGACAGGCCTTTATGGCTACACCTTC.

The gene calls are TRBV2 and TRBJ2-5; 11 nucleotides align to TRBD2. V lost 5 bases and J lost 3; bases outside the gene matches: 5. CDR3 length: 15 residues. Looked up from germline, CDR1 is SNHLY and CDR2 is FYNNEI. CDR3 sequence reads: CASSPLSGGEETQYF. The CDR3 bases are TGTGCCAGCAGTCCTCTTAGCGGGGGGGAAGAGACCCAGTACTTC.

The J gene is TRBJ2-1, the V gene TRBV11-3; TRBD2 matches at 15 bases. The junction had 8 bases not matched to a gene; V was cut back by 5 bases and J by 15 bases. The CDR3 has 14 amino acids. The germline V gene encodes CDR1 SGHNT and CDR2 YENEEA. The DNA of the CDR3 is TGTGCCAGCAGCACCGGACTAGCGGGAGGGCCTCCGTTCTTC. Its translation: CASSTGLAGGPPFF.

V is TRBV5-8 and J is TRBJ1-2, with D possibly being TRBD1 (6 bases). Germline CDR1 is SGHTS and CDR2 is YDEGEE. This CDR3 is built from 15 residues. V was pared by 3 bases and J by 7 bases, with 19 bases between. CDR3 loop: CASSWPGVVGAGYTF. CDR3 DNA sequence: TGTGCCAGCAGCTGGCCAGGGGTTGTAGGAGCTGGCTACACCTTC.

On this clone itself: This sample includes further DNA sequences coding for the same CDR3. The J gene is TRBJ2-7, the V gene TRBV27; the match to TRBD1 covers 8 bases. The CDR3 extends over 14 amino acids. With V trimmed by 6 bases and J by 1 base, 5 bases remained unmatched. The V gene's germline CDR1 is MNHEY and CDR2 SMNVEV (reference sequence). CDR3 nucleotide sequence: TGTGCCAGCAGACGAGGACAGGGTTCCTACGAGCAGTACTTC. This codes for CASRRGQGSYEQYF.

This chain joins TRBV6-5 and TRBJ1-5; 7 bases line up with TRBD1. Germline V gene lookup returns CDR1 MNHEY and CDR2 SVGAGI. V gave up 3 bases and J gave up 5 bases; unmatched junction bases: 10. The CDR3 runs to 16 residues. The CDR3 DNA follows: TGTGCCAGCAGTTATAACAACAGGGGAAGAGATCAGCCCCAGCATTTT. Translated, it gives CASSYNNRGRDQPQHF.

This clone was detected once. The chain carries TRBV2 and TRBJ1-1, with D perhaps TRBD1 (5 bases). V lost 4 bases and J 5 bases, leaving 14 bases between the germline ends. Germline lookup yields CDR1 SNHLY and CDR2 FYNNEI. The CDR3 extends over 14 amino acids. In DNA form, the CDR3 reads TGTGCCAGCAGTGGGAGCAGGGTGACGACTGAAGCTTTCTTT. This sequence encodes CASSGSRVTTEAFF. The variable domain in full, completed from reference TRBV2 and TRBJ1-1, reads EPEVTQTPSHQVTQMGQEVILRCVPISNHLYFYWYRQILGQKVEFLVSFYNNEISEKSEIFDDQFSVERPDGSNFTLKIRSTKLEDSAMYFCASSGSRVTTEAFFGQGTRLTVV.

This clone has just one count. The rearrangement joins TRBV30 to TRBJ2-1; TRBD2 aligns across 8 bases. CDR3 length: 16 residues. Germline-derived CDR1 and CDR2 are GTSNPN and SVGIG (reference sequence). V was clipped by 0 bases and J by 4 bases; unmatched bases: 8. The CDR3 sequence is CAWSVLSREVYNEQFF. The CDR3 DNA sequence: TGTGCCTGGAGTGTACTTTCGCGGGAGGTTTACAATGAGCAGTTCTTC.